This T cell receptor beta chain originates from a study of beta chain features in type 1 diabetes. All of the isolated RNA was reverse transcribed, so expressed TCRB transcripts were sequenced. The protocol was immunoSEQ multiplex PCR, while the TCRdb copy is restricted to in-frame clones and leaves out a portion. The profile shows 500,000 to 700,000 clones, about 16% of them singletons. The specimen sequenced was naive CD4+ T cells from blood. This TCR was sampled from a man younger than 30 in good health.

For the CDR3, the DNA is TGTGCCAGCAGCTTTGGGGGCCCGGGCAGTGAAGCTTTCTTT. Its protein product is CASSFGGPGSEAFF. The chain uses TRBV7-2 and TRBJ1-1; possible D gene TRBD1, 6 bases. Between the trimmed V and J ends, which lost 3 bases and 7 bases, there was a span of 15 bases. The CDR3 covers 14 residues. Germline CDR1 and CDR2: SGHTA and FQGNSA.